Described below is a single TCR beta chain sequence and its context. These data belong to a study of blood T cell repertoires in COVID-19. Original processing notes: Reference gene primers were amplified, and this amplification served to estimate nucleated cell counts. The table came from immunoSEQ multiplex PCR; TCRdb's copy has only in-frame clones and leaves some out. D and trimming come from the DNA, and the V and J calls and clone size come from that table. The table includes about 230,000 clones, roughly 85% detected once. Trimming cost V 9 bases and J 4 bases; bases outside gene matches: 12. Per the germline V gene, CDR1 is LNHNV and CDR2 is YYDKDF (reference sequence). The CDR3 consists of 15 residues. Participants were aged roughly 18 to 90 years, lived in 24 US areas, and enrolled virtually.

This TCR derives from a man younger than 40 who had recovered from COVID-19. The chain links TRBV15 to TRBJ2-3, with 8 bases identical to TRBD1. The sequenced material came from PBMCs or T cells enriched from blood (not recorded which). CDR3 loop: CATNRQGSLADTQYF. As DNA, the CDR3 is TGTGCCACTAATCGACAGGGGAGTCTCGCAGATACGCAGTATTTT.